One TCR beta chain is described in this entry. No antigen is known for it. The data originate from a study of OX40 agonist ivuxolimab in advanced cancers. V dropped 0 bases and J dropped 5 bases, with 13 bases sitting between them. The CDR3 contains 16 residues. CDR1 and CDR2 (germline): LNHDA, SQIVND (reference sequence). Whole-study findings and limits: Compared with CD4+, CD8+ T cells on average had more expanded clones.

The repertoire was sequenced with immunoSEQ multiplex PCR; TCRdb's copy has only in-frame clones and lacks some. The repertoire holds some 81,000 clones, approximately 85% seen once, with approximately 0.57% in the top ten. Sequencing was performed on CD4+ or CD8+ T cells sorted from blood, taken in a trial of the OX40 agonist ivuxolimab. The TCR sequence derives from an adult with an advanced solid tumor such as melanoma, head and neck, liver or kidney cancer. The chain uses TRBV19 and TRBJ1-4; TRBD1 is a possible D gene (5 bases). The CDR3 DNA is TGTGCCAGTAGTATAGAGGGAGGGGCCTCAAATGAAAAACTGTTTTTT. Translating it yields CASSIEGGASNEKLFF.